This T cell receptor beta chain was captured by sequencing in a study of OX40 agonist ivuxolimab in advanced cancers. The wider study: Three patients showed partial responses: one hepatocellular carcinoma and two cutaneous melanoma cases.

This clone was seen a single time. Its target is not known. Findings and caveats of the study: With doses of 0.1-3.0 mg/kg, partial responders showed among the lowest clonal expansion.

The method was immunoSEQ multiplex PCR; TCRdb's version includes in-frame clones alone and lacks a portion of them. There are fewer than 80,000 clones in the sample; 75% to 90% occur only once, and roughly 3.9% lies in the top ten. The sequence was collected from an adult with an advanced solid tumor such as melanoma, head and neck, liver or kidney cancer. The sequencing here drew on CD4+ or CD8+ T cells sorted from blood, taken in a trial of the OX40 agonist ivuxolimab.

The DNA for the CDR3 is TGTGCCAGCAGTTACTTGGGCCAGGGAGACTATGGCTACACCTTC. Translated, it gives CASSYLGQGDYGYTF. This chain connects TRBV6-5 to TRBJ1-2; a weak D match, TRBD1 (5 bases). This CDR3 is 15 amino acids long. Germline lookup yields CDR1 MNHEY and CDR2 SVGAGI. V was cut by 1 base and J by 3 bases, with 12 bases left in between.